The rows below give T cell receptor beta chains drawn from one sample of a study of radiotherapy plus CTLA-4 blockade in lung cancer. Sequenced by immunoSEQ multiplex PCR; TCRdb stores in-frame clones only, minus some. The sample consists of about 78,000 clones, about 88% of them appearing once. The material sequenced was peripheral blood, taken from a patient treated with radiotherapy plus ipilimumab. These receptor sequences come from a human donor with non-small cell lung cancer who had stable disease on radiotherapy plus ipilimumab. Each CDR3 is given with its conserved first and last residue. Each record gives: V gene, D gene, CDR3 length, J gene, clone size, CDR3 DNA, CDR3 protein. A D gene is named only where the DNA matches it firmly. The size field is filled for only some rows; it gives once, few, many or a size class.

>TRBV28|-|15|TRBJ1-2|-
TGTGCCAGCAGTTTACAGGGTAGGGCTGACTATGGCTACACCTTC
CASSLQGRADYGYTF
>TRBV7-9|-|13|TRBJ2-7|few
TGTGCCAGCAGCTTGGACATGATCTACGAGCAGTACTTC
CASSLDMIYEQYF
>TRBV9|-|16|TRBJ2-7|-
TGTGCCAGCAGCCTTCGGGACACCCTATACTCCTACGAGCAGTACTTC
CASSLRDTLYSYEQYF
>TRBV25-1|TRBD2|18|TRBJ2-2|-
TGTGCCAGCAGTGTTGGGACTAGCGGGACCCCGAACACCGGGGAGCTGTTTTTT
CASSVGTSGTPNTGELFF
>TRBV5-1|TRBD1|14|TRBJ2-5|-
TGCGCCAGCAGCAGACAGGGTTTGCGAGAGACCCAGTACTTC
CASSRQGLRETQYF
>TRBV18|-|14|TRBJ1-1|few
TGTGCCAGCTCACCACTCGCCAGGGACACTGAAGCTTTCTTT
CASSPLARDTEAFF
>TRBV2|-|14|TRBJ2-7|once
TGTGCCAGCGAGGATCCAGGGGACACATACGAGCAGTACTTC
CASEDPGDTYEQYF
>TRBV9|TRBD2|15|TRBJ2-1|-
TGTGCCAGCAGCTTAGGGACTAGCGGTTGGGGCGAGCAGTTCTTC
CASSLGTSGWGEQFF
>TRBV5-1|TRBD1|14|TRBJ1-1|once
TGCGCCAGCAGCTCAACCCCAGGGGGCACTGAAGCTTTCTTT
CASSSTPGGTEAFF
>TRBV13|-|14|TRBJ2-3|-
TGTGCCAGCAGCGTACCCGGGGGCTCAGATACGCAGTATTTT
CASSVPGGSDTQYF
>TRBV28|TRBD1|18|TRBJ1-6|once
TGTGCCAGCAGTTTGGGACAGCGAGGGAGCTCCTATAATTCACCCCTCCACTTT
CASSLGQRGSSYNSPLHF
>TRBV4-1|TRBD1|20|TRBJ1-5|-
TGCGCCAGCAGCCTCTTAACAGGGGCAGGGTTAAGGGATAGCAATCAGCCCCAGCATTTT
CASSLLTGAGLRDSNQPQHF
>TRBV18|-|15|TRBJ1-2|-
TGTGCCAGCTCACCACGTCCGGATTTGGGCTATGGCTACACCTTC
CASSPRPDLGYGYTF
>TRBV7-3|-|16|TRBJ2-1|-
TGTGCCAGCAGCCCAAGGGCAGTCCCCGGGCACAATGAGCAGTTCTTC
CASSPRAVPGHNEQFF
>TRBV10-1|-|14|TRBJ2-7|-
TGCGCCAGACGCTCCGAAGACGTAACCTACGAGCAGTACTTC
CARRSEDVTYEQYF
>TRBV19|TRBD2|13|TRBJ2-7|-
TGTGCCAGTAGACCTAGCGGGGCCTACGAGCAGTACTTC
CASRPSGAYEQYF
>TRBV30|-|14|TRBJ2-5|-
TGTGCCTGGAGCCCAAATTGGGGGCAAGAGACCCAGTACTTC
CAWSPNWGQETQYF
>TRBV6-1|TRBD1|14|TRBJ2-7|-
TGTGCCAGCAGTGAAGTGACAGGGGGCCACGAGCAGTACTTC
CASSEVTGGHEQYF
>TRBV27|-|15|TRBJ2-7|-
TGTGCCAGCAGTGAGCTTGGAGGGGCCTCCTACGAGCAGTACTTC
CASSELGGASYEQYF
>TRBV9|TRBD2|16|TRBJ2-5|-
TGTGCCAGCAGCGTAGATGGCGGACTAGCCGGGGAGACCCAGTACTTC
CASSVDGGLAGETQYF
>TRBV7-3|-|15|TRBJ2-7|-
TGTGCCAGCAGCTTAAACCTCGGGGGTTCCTACGAGCAGTACTTC
CASSLNLGGSYEQYF
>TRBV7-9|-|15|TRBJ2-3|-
TGTGCCAGCAGCACTTACCTTCCCAGCACAGATACGCAGTATTTT
CASSTYLPSTDTQYF
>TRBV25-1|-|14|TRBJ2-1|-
TGTGCCAGCACCCCTAGCGCTTCCTACAATGAGCAGTTCTTC
CASTPSASYNEQFF
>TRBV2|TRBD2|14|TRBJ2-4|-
TGTGCCAGCAGTGAACTTGCGGGAGTCAACATTCAGTACTTC
CASSELAGVNIQYF
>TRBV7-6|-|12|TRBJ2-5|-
TGTGCCAGCAGCTCGGGGGCCGAGACCCAGTACTTC
CASSSGAETQYF
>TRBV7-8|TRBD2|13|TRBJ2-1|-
TGTGCCAGCAGCTTAGCGGGAGGGAATGAGCAGTTCTTC
CASSLAGGNEQFF
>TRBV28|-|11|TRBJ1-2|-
TGTGCCAGCAGTGGTCGGTATGGCTACACCTTC
CASSGRYGYTF
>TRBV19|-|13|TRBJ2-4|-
TGTGCCAGTTGGGGGTTGGGCAAAAACATTCAGTACTTC
CASWGLGKNIQYF
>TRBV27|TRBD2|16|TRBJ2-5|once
TGTGCCACCCGACCGACTAGCGGGGGGGCCAGGGAGACCCAGTACTTC
CATRPTSGGARETQYF
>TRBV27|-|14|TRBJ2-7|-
TGTGCCAGCAGTCCCGGACAGTTCTCCTACGAGCAGTACTTC
CASSPGQFSYEQYF
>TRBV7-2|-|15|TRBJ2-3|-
TGTGCCAGCAGCCTCGATGGCTCTAGCACAGATACGCAGTATTTT
CASSLDGSSTDTQYF
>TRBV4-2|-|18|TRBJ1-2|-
TGTGCCAGCAGCCAGGACTACGGCCAGGCAGGCACTAACTATGGCTACACCTTC
CASSQDYGQAGTNYGYTF
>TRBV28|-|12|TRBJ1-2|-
TGTGCCAGCAAGGGGGAGGTGAAAGGCTACACCTTC
CASKGEVKGYTF
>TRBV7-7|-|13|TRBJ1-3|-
TGTGCCAGCAGCCCGTTGAGCGAGAGCACCATATATTTT
CASSPLSESTIYF
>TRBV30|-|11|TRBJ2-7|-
TGTGCCTGGAGTAGCTCCTACGAGCAGTACTTC
CAWSSSYEQYF
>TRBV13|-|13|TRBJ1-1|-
TGTGCCAGCAGCTTAAAAGCGAACACTGAAGCTTTCTTT
CASSLKANTEAFF
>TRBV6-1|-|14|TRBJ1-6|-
TGTGCCAGCAGTGACGGGTCAGCGGGATCACCCCTCCACTTT
CASSDGSAGSPLHF
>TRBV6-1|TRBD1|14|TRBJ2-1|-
TGTGCCAGCAAGCTAACAGGGGGAAGTGGTGAGCAGTTCTTC
CASKLTGGSGEQFF
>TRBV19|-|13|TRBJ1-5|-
TGTGCCAGTAGTCGGCAGGTAGGTCAGCCCCAGCATTTT
CASSRQVGQPQHF
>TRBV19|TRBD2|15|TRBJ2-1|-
TGTGCCAGTAGCGATATAGCGGGAGGTCACAATGAGCAGTTCTTC
CASSDIAGGHNEQFF
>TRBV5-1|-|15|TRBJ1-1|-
TGCGCCAGCAGCTTGGGTTTGGCGGCGAACACTGAAGCTTTCTTT
CASSLGLAANTEAFF
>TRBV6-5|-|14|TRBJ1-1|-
TGTGCCAGCAGTTACGGGGGAGTGAACACTGAAGCTTTCTTT
CASSYGGVNTEAFF
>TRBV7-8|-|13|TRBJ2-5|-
TGTGCCAGCAGCTTAGTCAGGACGGAGACCCAGTACTTC
CASSLVRTETQYF